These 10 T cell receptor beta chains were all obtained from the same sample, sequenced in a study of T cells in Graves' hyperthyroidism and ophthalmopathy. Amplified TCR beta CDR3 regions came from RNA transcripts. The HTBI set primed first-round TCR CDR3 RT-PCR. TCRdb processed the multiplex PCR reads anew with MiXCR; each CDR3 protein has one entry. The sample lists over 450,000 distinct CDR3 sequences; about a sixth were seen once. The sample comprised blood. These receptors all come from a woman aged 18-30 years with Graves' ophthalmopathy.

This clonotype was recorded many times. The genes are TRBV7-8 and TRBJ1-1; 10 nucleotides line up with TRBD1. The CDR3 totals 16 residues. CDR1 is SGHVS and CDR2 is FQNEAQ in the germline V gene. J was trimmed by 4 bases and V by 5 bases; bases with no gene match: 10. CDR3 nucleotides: TGTGCCAGCAGCGGACTTGACAGGGGGCGGAGCACTGAAGCTTTCTTT. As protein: CASSGLDRGRSTEAFF.

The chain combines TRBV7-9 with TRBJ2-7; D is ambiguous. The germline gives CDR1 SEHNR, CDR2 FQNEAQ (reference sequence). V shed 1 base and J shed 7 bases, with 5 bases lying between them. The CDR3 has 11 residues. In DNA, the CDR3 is TGTGCCAGCAGCTTAGACTTAGAGCAGTACTTC. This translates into CASSLDLEQYF.

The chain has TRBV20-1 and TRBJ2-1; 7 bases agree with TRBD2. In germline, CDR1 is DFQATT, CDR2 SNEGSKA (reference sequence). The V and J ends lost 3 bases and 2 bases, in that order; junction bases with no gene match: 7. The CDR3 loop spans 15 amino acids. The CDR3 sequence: CSASSSLAAYNEQFF. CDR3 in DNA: TGCAGTGCTAGCTCCTCTCTAGCGGCCTACAATGAGCAGTTCTTC.

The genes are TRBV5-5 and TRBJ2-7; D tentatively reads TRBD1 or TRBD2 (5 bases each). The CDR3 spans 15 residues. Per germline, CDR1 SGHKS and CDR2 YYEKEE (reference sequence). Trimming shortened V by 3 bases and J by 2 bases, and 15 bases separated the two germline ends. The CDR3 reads CASSYEARDPYEQYF. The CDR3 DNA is TGTGCCAGCAGCTACGAAGCCCGGGACCCCTACGAGCAGTACTTC.

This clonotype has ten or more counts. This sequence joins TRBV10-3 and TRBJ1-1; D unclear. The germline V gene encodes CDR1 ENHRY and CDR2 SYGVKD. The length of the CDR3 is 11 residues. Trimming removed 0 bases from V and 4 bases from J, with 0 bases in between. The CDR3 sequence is CAISESTEAFF. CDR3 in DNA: TGTGCCATCAGTGAGTCCACTGAAGCTTTCTTT.

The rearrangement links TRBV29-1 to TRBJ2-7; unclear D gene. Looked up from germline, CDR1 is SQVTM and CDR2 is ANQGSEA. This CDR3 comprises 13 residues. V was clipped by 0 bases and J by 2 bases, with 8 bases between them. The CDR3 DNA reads TGCAGCGTTGAAGATGGGGTTACCTACGAGCAGTACTTC. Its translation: CSVEDGVTYEQYF.

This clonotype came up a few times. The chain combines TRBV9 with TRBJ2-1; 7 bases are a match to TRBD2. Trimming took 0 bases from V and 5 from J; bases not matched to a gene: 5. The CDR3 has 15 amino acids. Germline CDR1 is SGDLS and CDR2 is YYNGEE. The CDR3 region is CASSVGGSGNNEQFF. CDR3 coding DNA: TGTGCCAGCAGCGTAGGCGGGAGTGGAAACAATGAGCAGTTCTTC.

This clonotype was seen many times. CDR3 region: CASSEGGDRGNTEAFF. The CDR3 DNA sequence: TGTGCCAGCAGTGAAGGCGGGGACAGGGGGAACACTGAAGCTTTCTTT. This chain joins TRBV6-1 and TRBJ1-1, with 10 bases matching TRBD1. Unmatched junction bases numbered 3, after V lost 1 base and J lost 1 base. The germline CDR1 and CDR2 sequences are MNHNS and SASEGT. The CDR3 is 16 amino acids.

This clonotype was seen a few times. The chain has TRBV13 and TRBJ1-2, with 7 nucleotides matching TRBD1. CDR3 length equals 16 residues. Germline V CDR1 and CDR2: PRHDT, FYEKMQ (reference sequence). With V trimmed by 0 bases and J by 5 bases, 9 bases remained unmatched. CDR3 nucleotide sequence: TGTGCCAGCAGCTTAGGTTTCATCGGGACAGATTATGGCTACACCTTC. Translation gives CASSLGFIGTDYGYTF.

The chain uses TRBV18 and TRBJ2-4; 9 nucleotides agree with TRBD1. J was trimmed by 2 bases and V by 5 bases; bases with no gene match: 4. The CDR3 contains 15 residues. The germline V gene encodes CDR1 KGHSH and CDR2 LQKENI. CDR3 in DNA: TGTGCCAGCTCAAGGGACAGGGAGACCAAAAACATTCAGTACTTC. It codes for CASSRDRETKNIQYF.